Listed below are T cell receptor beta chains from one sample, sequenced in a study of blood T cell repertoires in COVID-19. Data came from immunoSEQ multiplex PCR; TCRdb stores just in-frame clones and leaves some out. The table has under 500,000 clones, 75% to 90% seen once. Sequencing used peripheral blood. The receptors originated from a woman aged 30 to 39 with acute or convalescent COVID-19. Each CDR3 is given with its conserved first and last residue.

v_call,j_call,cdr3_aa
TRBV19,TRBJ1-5,CASSILMGQPNQPQHF
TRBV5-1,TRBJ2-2,CASSPAGGELFF
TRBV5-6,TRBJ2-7,CASSLGRHQWREQYF
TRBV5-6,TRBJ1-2,CASSLGQRSNYGYTF
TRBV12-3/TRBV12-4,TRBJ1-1,CASNPERGSEAFF
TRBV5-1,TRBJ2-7,CASRDITSGVYEQYF
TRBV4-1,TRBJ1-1,CASSQGRENTEAFF
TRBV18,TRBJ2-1,CASSPPGGPLHNEQFF
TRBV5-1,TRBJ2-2,CASSPGGRGSGELFF
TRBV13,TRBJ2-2,CASSVRSLENTGELFF
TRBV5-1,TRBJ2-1,CASSSDHRVLNEQFF
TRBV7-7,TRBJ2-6,CASTEVFSGANVLTF
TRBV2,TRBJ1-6,CASSEEGGISPLHF
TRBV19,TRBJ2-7,CASKGTGNEQYF
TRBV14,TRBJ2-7,CASSQALGTAYEQYF
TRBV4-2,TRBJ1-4,CASSPLEGATNEKLFF
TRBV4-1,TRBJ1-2,CASSLTDSRAYGYTF
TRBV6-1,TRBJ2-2,CASTKGGVDTGELFF
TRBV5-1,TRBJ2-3,CASAGGPTDTQYF
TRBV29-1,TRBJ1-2,CSAKLPGQPSYGYTF
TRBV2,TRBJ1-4,CASSSRDRENEKLFF
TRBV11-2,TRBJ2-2,CASSRLGENTGELFF
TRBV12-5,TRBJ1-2,CASGLAPGTAGYGYTF
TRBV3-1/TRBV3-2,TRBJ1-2,CASSPPRFSAGYTF
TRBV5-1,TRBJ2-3,CASSPSRGGTDTQYF
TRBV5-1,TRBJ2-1,CASSPQAGGPHEQFF
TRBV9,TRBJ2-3,CASSVARASGGAGTDTQYF
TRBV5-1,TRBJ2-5,CASSGNLQGAGETQYF
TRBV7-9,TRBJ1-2,CASSLATGNYGYTF
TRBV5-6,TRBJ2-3,CASSPLGATTDTQYF
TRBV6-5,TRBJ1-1,CASRLNRDSNTEAFF
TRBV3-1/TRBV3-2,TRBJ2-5,CASGLRGRWETQYF
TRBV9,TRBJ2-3,CASSLTLDTQYF
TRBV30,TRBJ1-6,CAWSVSAVGSPLHF
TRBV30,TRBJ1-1,CAWSVSGTEAFF
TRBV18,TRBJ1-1,CASSPFVTKNTEAFF